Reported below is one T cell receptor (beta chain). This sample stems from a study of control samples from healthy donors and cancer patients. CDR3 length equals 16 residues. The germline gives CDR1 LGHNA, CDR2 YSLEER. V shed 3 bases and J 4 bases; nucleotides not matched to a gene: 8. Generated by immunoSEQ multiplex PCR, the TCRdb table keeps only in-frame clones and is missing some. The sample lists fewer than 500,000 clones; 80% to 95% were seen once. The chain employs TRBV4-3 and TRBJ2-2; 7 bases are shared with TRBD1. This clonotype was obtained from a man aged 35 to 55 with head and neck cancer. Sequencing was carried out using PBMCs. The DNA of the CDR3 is TGCGCCAGCAGCCAGGAAGTTACAGGGGTCACCGGGGAGCTGTTTTTT. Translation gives CASSQEVTGVTGELFF.